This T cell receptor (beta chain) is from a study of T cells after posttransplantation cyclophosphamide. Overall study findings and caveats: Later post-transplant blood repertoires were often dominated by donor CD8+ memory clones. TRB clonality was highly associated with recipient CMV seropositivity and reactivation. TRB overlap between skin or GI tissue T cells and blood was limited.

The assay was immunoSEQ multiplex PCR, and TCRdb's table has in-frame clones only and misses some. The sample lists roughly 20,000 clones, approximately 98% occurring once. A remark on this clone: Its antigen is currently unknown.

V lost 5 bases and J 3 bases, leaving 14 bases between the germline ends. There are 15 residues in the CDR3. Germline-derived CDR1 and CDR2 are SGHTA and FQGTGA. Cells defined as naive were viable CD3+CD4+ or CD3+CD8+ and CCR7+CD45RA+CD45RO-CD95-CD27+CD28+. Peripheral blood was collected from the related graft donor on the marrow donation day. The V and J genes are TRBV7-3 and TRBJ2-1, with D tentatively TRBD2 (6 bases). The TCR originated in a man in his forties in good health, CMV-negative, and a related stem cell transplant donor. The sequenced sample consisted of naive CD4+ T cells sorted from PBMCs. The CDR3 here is CASSPGVTLYNEQFF. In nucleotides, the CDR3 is TGTGCCAGCAGCCCGGGGGTTACCCTCTACAATGAGCAGTTCTTC.